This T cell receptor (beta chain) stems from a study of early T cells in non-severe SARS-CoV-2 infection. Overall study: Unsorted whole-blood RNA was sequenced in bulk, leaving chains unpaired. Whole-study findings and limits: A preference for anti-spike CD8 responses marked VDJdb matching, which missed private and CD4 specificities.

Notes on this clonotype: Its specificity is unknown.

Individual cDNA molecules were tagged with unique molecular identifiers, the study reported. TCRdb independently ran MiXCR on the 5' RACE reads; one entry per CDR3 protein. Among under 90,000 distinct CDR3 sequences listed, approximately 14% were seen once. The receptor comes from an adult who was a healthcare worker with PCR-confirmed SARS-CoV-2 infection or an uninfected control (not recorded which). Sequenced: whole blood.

The CDR3 DNA follows: TGTGCCAGCACCTCATTAGGGCCCTACGAGCAGTACTTC. Its translation is CASTSLGPYEQYF. The gene calls are TRBV28 and TRBJ2-7, with D unresolved. The CDR3 runs to 13 residues. Trimming shortened V by 7 bases and J by 2 bases, and 12 bases separated the two germline ends. Germline assignment: CDR1 MDHEN and CDR2 SYDVKM. The full variable domain, its missing parts supplied by reference TRBV28 and TRBJ2-7, is DVKVTQSSRYLVKRTGEKVFLECVQDMDHENMFWYRQDPGLGLRLIYFSYDVKMKEKGDIPEGYSVSREKKERFSLILESASTNQTSMYLCASTSLGPYEQYFGPGTRLTVT.